This T cell receptor (beta chain) was recorded in a study of blood T cell repertoires in COVID-19. About the research overall: Researchers got acute and convalescent COVID-19 samples from the United States, Italy and Spain. T cells, B-cell-depleted T cells, or PBMCs provided the cDNA or gDNA that served as material.

The CDR3 totals 14 residues. Germline lookup yields CDR1 MNHEY and CDR2 SMNVEV (reference sequence). J was trimmed by 5 bases and V by 7 bases; bases with no gene match: 6. The Seattle patients, enrolled during active infection, were followed longitudinally. Sample share makes this clone large. In the original processing: Reference gene primers were amplified, and this amplification served to estimate nucleated cell counts. Clones were sequenced by immunoSEQ multiplex PCR, and TCRdb holds only the in-frame ones, with some missing. D and trimming come from the DNA, and the V and J calls and clone size come from that table. The sample has under 65,000 clones; around nine tenths are singletons.

The specimen sequenced was peripheral blood. The TCR was taken from a woman aged 60-75 years with COVID-19, enrolled during active disease. The rearrangement joins TRBV27 to TRBJ1-5, with 9 positions matching TRBD1. The CDR3 DNA sequence: TGTGCCAGCACCACAGGGGGCGGCCATCAGCCCCAGCATTTT. Protein: CASTTGGGHQPQHF.